Below, one T cell receptor (beta chain) is given with its context. Its specific antigen is unknown. Base qualities are not at hand, and no much larger clone is one base apart. TCRbeta CDR3 regions were amplified from genomic DNA by means of the immunoSEQ Assay, a bias-controlled multiplex PCR. In the source study's methods: Nucleated cell counts per sample were estimated from amplification of reference gene primers within the assay. Sequence reads were collapsed and filtered to measure the absolute abundance of every unique TCRbeta CDR3 rearrangement. Productive Simpson clonality was computed per sample as the square root of Simpson's diversity index over productive rearrangements. What TCRdb holds here is the immuneACCESS table cut down to in-frame rearrangements. Part of the clones is not present; checked against another copy, under half of the missing clones reflect an unresolved V gene, and the others are unexplained. V, J and clone size reflect that table, while D and trimming were determined from the DNA. Counted in this sample were 120,000 or so clones; more than 70% of them appeared once. The top ten clones comprise 3.5% to 4.5% of the sample.

This entry belongs to a study of blood T cell repertoires in COVID-19 (TCRdb year 2020). Concerning the study at large: Samples from collaborators originated in the United States, Italy and Spain and spanned both the acute and convalescent phases of COVID-19. The prospective study material was composed of cDNA or gDNA derived from T cells, B-cell-depleted T cells, or PBMCs. The dataset comprised deeply sampled blood TCRbeta repertoires from subjects exposed to, actively infected with, or recovered from COVID-19. The repertoires were released in a freely available public database intended as a resource for research on the immune response to SARS-CoV-2. The samples were drawn from two sources: the first 160 participants of the ongoing ImmuneRACE study, and 1,254 subjects contributed by 6 global collaborators. Nearly every sample came with metadata listing a de-identified subject ID, COVID-19 status, age in years and sex. Where available, HLA class I and class II types were obtained from metadata supplied by the sample provider rather than from assay-based typing.

Results and caveats for the whole study, not just this receptor: The amount of clinical and demographic metadata varied by source and participant and was provided uncurated.

Each collaborating institution followed its own protocols to collect whole blood in K2EDTA tubes. For TCRbeta analysis, collaborators shipped samples as frozen whole blood, isolated PBMCs, or DNA extracted from either of those sample types. The CDR3 goes from the cysteine to the phenylalanine over 15 residues. Just the 45-base CDR3 DNA is kept, in frame starting at base 1. Here V drops 2 bases and J drops 11 bases, and the junction holds 8 bases not matched to any gene. Reading the germline V gene (reference sequence) gives CDR1 LNHDA and CDR2 SQIVND. This receptor was taken from a man between 60 and 75 years old with acute or convalescent COVID-19. The chain joins TRBV19 to TRBJ1-5; 11 of the junction bases match TRBD1. The sequenced material came from peripheral blood. CDR3 reads: CASSILGQGELTQHF. The nucleotide sequence reads TGTGCCAGTAGTATATTGGGACAGGGGGAATTGACCCAGCATTTT.